Here is one T cell receptor beta chain with its context. Antigen specificity is unknown. Only in-frame clones appear in the TCRdb table, and some are missing; sequencing was by immunoSEQ multiplex PCR. Of around 97,000 clones listed, 91% were seen once; the top ten hold about 0.18%. This sample is drawn from a study of graft-versus-host responses after intestinal transplantation. For the study at large: Induction using anti-thymocyte globulin, followed by tacrolimus and steroids for 2 to 4 years, was given to all recipients. Broader study findings: The authors found GvH clones in recipient marrow, some appearing first in ileum or blood.

This CDR3 is 15 amino acids long. Per the germline V gene, CDR1 is SGHVS and CDR2 is FNYEAQ. V lost 4 bases and J lost 2; bases outside the gene matches: 7. This chain connects TRBV7-6 to TRBJ2-7; 8 nucleotides agree with TRBD2. The TCR comes from a human donor who was the organ donor for an intestinal transplant. Sample: unstimulated CD4+ T cells sorted from spleen or lymph node cells, taken before transplant. Written as DNA, the CDR3 is TGTGCCAGCAGCTCACGGGGGACTAGTGCCTACGAGCAGTACTTC. Residues: CASSSRGTSAYEQYF.